The T cell receptor (beta chain) described here comes from a study of blood T cell repertoires in COVID-19. Study in general: Researchers got acute and convalescent COVID-19 samples from the United States, Italy and Spain. PBMCs, B-cell-depleted T cells, or T cells were the source of the cDNA or gDNA that made up the material.

V lost 1 base and J lost 2, with 11 bases in between. CDR1 is SEHNR, CDR2 FQNEAQ, per germline (reference sequence). This CDR3 contains 15 residues. Original data processing: Quantification of nucleated cells was approximated via reference gene primer amplification. TCRdb keeps only in-frame clones here, not all; method: immunoSEQ multiplex PCR. That table is the source of V, J and clone size, and D and trimming were worked out from the DNA. The table records around 220,000 clones, about nine tenths of them present only once. Participant reports of clinical history set cohort assignment. This receptor was taken from a woman in her twenties or thirties with acute COVID-19. The gene calls are TRBV7-9 and TRBJ1-1; possible D gene TRBD1, 5 bases. Source material: PBMCs or T cells enriched from blood (not recorded which). The CDR3 here is CASSLVGQKNTEAFF. The CDR3 DNA follows: TGTGCCAGCAGCTTAGTGGGGCAGAAAAACACTGAAGCTTTCTTT.